Detailed here is one TCR beta chain. This entry is derived from a study of blood T cell repertoires in COVID-19. The wider study: Sites across the United States, Italy and Spain contributed samples from acute and convalescent COVID-19. T cells, B-cell-depleted T cells, or PBMCs supplied cDNA or gDNA.

Under the authors' procedure: Researchers report that nucleated cell counts were estimated from reference gene primer amplification. Sequenced by immunoSEQ multiplex PCR; TCRdb stores in-frame clones only, minus some. The V and J calls and the clone size are those of that table, but D and trimming were determined from the DNA. The data contain 250,000 to 300,000 clones, 86% of them seen just once; the ten biggest clones take up approximately 2%. Germline V CDR1 and CDR2: LNHDA, SQIVND (reference sequence). The CDR3 has 15 residues. Trimming removed 7 bases at V and 3 bases at J, with 16 bases between.

The rearrangement uses TRBV19 and TRBJ1-5; D ambiguous. The specimen sequenced was peripheral blood. This TCR was recovered from a man aged 25 to 40 with active or convalescent COVID-19. CDR3 sequence (DNA): TGTGCCAGTATCTCTGACTCGGCAGACAATCAGCCCCAGCATTTT. This sequence encodes CASISDSADNQPQHF.